The sequence of this T cell receptor (beta chain) was determined in a study of T cell responses to AZD1222 COVID-19 vaccine. Study-wide findings and caveats: Repertoire collection took place solely once the T cell response had peaked.

Notes on this clone: Its antigen is unknown.

Clones were sequenced by immunoSEQ multiplex PCR, and TCRdb holds only the in-frame ones, with some missing. The sample has about 120,000 clones, roughly 87% seen once; the top ten hold approximately 2.6%. Germline V gives CDR1 SEHNR, CDR2 FQNEAQ (reference sequence). J lost 5 bases, V lost 5 bases, and 7 bases had no gene match. The CDR3 extends over 14 amino acids. The V gene is TRBV7-9, the J gene TRBJ2-3, with 7 bases lining up with TRBD1. The sequencing used peripheral blood, collected 28 days after the second AZD1222 dose. The clonotype originates from an adult who received the AZD1222 COVID-19 vaccine. The chain's CDR3 is CASSVRAGGDTQYF. CDR3 sequence (DNA): TGTGCCAGCAGCGTTAGGGCAGGGGGAGATACGCAGTATTTT. Combining the CDR3 with reference TRBV7-9 and TRBJ2-3 gives the whole variable domain DTGVSQNPRHKITKRGQNVTFRCDPISEHNRLYWYRQTLGQGPEFLTYFQNEAQLEKSRLLSDRFSAERPKGSFSTLEIQRTEQGDSAMYLCASSVRAGGDTQYFGPGTRLTVL.